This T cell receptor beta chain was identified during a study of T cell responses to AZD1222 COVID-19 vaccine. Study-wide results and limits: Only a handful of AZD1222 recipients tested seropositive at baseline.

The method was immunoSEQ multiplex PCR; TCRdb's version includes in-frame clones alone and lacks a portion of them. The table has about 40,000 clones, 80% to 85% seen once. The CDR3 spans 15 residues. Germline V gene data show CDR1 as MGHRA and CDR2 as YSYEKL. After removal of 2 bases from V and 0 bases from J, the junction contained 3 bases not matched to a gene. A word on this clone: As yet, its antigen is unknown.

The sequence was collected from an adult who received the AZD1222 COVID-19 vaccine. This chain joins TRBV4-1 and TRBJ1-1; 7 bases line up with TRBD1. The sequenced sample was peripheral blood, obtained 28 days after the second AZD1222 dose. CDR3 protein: CASSQPGQLNTEAFF. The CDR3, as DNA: TGCGCCAGCAGCCAACCGGGACAGCTGAACACTGAAGCTTTCTTT.